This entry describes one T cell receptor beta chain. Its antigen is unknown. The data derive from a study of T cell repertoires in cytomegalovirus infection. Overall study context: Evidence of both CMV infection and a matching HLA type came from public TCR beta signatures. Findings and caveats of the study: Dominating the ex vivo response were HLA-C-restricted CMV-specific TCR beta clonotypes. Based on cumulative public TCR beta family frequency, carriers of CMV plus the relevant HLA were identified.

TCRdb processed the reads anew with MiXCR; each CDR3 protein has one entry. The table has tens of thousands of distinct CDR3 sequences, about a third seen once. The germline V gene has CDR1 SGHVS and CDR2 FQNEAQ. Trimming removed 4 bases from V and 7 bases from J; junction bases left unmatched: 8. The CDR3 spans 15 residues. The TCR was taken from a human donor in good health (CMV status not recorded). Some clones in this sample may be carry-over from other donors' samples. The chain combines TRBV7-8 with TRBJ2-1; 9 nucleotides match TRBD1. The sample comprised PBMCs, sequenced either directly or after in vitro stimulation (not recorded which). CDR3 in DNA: TGTGCCAGCAGCTCGGACAGGGGTATAATAAATGAGCAGTTCTTC. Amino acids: CASSSDRGIINEQFF. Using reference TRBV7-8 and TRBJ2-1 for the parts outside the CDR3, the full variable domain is GAGVSQSPRYKVAKRGQDVALRCDPISGHVSLFWYQQALGQGPEFLTYFQNEAQLDKSGLPSDRFFAERPEGSVSTLKIQRTQQEDSAVYLCASSSDRGIINEQFFGPGTRLTVL.